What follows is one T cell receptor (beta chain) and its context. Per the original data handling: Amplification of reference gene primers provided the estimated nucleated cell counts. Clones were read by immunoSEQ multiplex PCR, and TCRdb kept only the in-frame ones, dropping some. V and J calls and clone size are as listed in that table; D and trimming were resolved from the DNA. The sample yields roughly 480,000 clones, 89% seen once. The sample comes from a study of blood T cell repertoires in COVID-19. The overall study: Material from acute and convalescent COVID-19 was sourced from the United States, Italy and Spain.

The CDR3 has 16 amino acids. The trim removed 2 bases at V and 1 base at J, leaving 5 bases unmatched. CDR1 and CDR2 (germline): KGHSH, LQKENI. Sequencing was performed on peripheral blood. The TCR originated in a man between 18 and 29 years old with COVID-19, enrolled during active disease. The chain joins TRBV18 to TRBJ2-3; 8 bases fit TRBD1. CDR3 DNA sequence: TGTGCCAGCTCACCAGACAGGGGCAGGGGCACAGATACGCAGTATTTT. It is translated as CASSPDRGRGTDTQYF.